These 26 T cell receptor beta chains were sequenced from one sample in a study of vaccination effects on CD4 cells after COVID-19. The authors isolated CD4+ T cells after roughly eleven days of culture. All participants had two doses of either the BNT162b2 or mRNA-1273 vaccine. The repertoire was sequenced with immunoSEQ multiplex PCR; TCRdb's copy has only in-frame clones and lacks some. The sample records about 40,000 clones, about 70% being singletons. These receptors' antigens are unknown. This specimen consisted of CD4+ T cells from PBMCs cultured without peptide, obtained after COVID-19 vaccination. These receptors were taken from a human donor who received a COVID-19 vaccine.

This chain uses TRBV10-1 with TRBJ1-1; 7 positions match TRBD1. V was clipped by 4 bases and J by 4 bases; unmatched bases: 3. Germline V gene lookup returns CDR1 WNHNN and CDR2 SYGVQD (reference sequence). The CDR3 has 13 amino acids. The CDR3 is CASSAQGFTEAFF. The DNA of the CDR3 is TGCGCCAGCAGTGCACAGGGGTTCACTGAAGCTTTCTTT.

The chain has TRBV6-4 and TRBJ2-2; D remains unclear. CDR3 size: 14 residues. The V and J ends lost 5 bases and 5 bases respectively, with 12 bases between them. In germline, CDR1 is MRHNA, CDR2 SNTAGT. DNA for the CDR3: TGTGCCAGCAGTACAGAAGGCTCAACCGGGGAGCTGTTTTTT. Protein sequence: CASSTEGSTGELFF.

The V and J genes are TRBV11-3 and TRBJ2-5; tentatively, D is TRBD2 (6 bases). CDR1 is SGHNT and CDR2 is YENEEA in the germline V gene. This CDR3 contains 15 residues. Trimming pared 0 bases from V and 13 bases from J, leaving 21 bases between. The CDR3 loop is CASSLDLWGVFDLYF. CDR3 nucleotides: TGTGCCAGCAGCTTAGATCTGTGGGGGGTCTTCGATCTGTACTTC.

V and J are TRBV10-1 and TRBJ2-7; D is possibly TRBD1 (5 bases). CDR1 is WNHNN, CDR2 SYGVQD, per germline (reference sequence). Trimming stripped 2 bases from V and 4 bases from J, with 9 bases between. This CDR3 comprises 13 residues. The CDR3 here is CASSEPDKYEQYF. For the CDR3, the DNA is TGCGCCAGCAGTGAGCCGGACAAGTACGAGCAGTACTTC.

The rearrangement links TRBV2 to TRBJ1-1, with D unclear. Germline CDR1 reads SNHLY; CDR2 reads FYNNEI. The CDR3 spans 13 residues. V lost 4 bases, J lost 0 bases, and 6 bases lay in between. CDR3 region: CASSALMNTEAFF. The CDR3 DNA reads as TGTGCCAGCAGTGCACTTATGAACACTGAAGCTTTCTTT.

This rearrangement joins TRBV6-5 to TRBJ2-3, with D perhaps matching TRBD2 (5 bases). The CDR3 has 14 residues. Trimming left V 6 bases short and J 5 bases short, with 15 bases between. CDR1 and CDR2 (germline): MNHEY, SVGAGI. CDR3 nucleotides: TGTGCCAGCAGCAACAGTGGAGGAGGAGATACGCAGTATTTT. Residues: CASSNSGGGDTQYF.

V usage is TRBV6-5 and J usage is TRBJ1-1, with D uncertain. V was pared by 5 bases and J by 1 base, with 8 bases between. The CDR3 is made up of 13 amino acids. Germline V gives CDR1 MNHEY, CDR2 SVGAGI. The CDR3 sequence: CASSPYTNTEAFF. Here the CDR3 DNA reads TGTGCCAGCAGTCCTTATACGAACACTGAAGCTTTCTTT.

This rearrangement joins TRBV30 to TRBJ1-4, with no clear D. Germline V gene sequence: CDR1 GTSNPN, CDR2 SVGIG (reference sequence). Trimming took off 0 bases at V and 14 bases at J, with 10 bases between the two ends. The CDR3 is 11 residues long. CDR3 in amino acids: CAWSVRRSLFF. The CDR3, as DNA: TGTGCCTGGAGTGTACGACGGAGCCTGTTTTTT.

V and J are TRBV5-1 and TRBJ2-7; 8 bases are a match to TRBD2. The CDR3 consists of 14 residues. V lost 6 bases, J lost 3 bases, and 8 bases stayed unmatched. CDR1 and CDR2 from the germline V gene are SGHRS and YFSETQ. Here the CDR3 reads CASTPGTSYYEQYF. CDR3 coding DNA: TGCGCCAGCACACCTGGGACTAGTTACTACGAGCAGTACTTC.

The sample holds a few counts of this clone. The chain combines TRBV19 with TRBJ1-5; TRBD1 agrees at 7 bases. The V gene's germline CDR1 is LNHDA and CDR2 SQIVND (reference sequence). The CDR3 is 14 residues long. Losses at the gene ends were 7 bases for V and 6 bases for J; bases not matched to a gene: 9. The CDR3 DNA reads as TGTGCCAGTACTCCAACACAGGGGATTCAGCCCCAGCATTTT. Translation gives CASTPTQGIQPQHF.

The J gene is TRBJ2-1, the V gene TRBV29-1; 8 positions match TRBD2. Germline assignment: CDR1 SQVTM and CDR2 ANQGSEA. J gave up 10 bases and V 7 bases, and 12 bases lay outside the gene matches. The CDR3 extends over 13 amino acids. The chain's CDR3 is CSGTGTSWREQFF. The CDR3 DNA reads TGCAGCGGGACCGGGACTAGTTGGAGGGAGCAGTTCTTC.

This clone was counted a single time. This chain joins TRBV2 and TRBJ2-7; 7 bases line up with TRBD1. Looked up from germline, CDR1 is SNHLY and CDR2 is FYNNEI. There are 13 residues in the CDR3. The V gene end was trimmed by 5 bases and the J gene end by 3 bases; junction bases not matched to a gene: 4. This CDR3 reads CASSWGQNYEQYF. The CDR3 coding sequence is TGTGCCAGCAGTTGGGGACAGAACTACGAGCAGTACTTC.

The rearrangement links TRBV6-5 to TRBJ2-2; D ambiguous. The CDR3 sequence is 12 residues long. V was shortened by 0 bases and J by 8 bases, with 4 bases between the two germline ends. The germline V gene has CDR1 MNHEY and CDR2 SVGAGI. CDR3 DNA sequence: TGTGCCAGCAGTTACTCGATGGGGGAGCTGTTTTTT. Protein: CASSYSMGELFF.

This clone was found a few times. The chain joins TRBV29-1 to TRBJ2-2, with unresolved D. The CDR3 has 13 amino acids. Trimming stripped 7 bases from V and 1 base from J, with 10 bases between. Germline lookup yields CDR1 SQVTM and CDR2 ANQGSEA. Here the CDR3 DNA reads TGCAGCGCGGAAGGAGAGAACACCGGGGAGCTGTTTTTT. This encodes CSAEGENTGELFF.

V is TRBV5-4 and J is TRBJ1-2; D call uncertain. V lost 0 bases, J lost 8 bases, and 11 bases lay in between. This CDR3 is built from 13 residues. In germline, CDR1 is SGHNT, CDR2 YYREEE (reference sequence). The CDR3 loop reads CASSLARTPGYTF. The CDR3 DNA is TGTGCCAGCAGCTTGGCCCGGACCCCCGGCTACACCTTC. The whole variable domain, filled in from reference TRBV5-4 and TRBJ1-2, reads ETGVTQSPTHLIKTRGQQVTLRCSSQSGHNTVSWYQQALGQGPQFIFQYYREEENGRGNFPPRFSGLQFPNYSSELNVNALELDDSALYLCASSLARTPGYTFGSGTRLTVV.

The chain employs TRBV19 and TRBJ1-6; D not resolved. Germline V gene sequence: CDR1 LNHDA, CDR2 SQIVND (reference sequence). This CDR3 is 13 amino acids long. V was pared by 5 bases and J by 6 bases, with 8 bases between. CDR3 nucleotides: TGTGCCAGTAGTGCCACTACTAATTCACCCCTCCACTTT. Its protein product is CASSATTNSPLHF.

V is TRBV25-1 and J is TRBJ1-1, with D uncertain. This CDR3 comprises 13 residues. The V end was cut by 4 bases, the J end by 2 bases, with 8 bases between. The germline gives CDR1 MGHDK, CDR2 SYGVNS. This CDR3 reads CASSGIYNTEAFF. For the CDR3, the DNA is TGTGCCAGCAGTGGGATTTATAACACTGAAGCTTTCTTT.

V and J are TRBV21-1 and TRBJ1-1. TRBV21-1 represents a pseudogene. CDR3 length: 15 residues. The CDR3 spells CASSPKPFKNTEAFF. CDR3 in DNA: TGTGCCAGCAGCCCCAAGCCGTTTAAGAACACTGAAGCTTTCTTT.

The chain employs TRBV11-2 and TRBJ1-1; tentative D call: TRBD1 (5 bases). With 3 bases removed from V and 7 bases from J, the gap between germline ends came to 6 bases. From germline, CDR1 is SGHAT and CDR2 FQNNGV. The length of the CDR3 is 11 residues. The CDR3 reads CASSFDSEAFF. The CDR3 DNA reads TGTGCCAGCAGCTTTGACAGTGAAGCTTTCTTT.

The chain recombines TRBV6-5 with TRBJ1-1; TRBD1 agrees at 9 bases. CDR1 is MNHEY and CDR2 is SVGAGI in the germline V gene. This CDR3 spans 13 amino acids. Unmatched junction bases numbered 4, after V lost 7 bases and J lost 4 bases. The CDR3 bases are TGTGCCAGCATAAGACAGGGGGGCACTGAAGCTTTCTTT. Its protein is CASIRQGGTEAFF.

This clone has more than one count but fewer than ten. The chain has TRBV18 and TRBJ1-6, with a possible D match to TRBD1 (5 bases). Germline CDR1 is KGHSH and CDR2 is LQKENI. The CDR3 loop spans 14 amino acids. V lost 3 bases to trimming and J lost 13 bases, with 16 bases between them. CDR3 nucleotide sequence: TGTGCCAGCTCACCGGACGGCCAGGGTGGCCCCCTCCACTTT. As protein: CASSPDGQGGPLHF. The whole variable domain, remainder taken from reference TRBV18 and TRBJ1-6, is NAGVMQNPRHLVRRRGQEARLRCSPMKGHSHVYWYRQLPEEGLKFMVYLQKENIIDESGMPKERFSAEFPKEGPSILRIQQVVRGDSAAYFCASSPDGQGGPLHFGNGTRLTVT.

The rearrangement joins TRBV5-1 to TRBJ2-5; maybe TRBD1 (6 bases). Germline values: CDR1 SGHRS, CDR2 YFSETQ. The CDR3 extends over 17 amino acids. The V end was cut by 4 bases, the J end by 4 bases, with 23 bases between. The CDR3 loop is CASSAGTSLGSRETQYF. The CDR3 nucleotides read TGCGCCAGCAGCGCCGGGACATCCCTTGGAAGTCGAGAGACCCAGTACTTC.

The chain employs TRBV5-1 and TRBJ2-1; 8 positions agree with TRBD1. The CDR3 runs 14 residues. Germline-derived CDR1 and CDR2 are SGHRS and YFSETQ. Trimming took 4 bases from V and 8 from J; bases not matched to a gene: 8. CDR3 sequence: CASSDRTGPDEQFF. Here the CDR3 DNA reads TGCGCCAGCAGCGACCGGACAGGGCCGGATGAGCAGTTCTTC.

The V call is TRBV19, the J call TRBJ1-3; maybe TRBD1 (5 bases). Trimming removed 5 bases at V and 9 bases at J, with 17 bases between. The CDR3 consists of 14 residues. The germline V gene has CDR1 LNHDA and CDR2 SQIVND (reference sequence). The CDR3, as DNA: TGTGCCAGTAGTCCCGGGACCCTAAGAGGCACCATATATTTT. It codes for CASSPGTLRGTIYF.

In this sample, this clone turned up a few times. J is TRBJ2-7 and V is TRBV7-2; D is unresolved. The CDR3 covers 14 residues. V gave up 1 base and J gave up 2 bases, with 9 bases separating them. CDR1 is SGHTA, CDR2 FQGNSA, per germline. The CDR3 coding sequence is TGTGCCAGCAGCTTAGGCGCACACCCCTACGAGCAGTACTTC. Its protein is CASSLGAHPYEQYF.

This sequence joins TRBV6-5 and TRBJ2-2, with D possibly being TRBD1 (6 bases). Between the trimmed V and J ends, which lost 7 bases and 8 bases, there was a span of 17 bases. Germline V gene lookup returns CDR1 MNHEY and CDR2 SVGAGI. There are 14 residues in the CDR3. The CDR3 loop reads CASTSGGPLGELFF. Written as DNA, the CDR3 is TGTGCCAGCACCAGTGGGGGCCCTTTGGGGGAGCTGTTTTTT.